One sample yielded the 24 T cell receptor beta chains listed below, sequenced in a study of OX40 agonist ivuxolimab in advanced cancers. Receptors were amplified or captured by the immunoSEQ multiplex PCR assay. TCRdb re-hosts the immuneACCESS table, in-frame sequences only. Its copies lack some clones; in the studies checked, an unresolved V gene accounts for under half of them, and the cause for the rest is not known. In all, the sample holds tens of thousands of clones, and 80% of those were seen once. The top ten clonotypes cover approximately 2.3% of the sample. The material sequenced was CD4+ or CD8+ T cells sorted from blood, taken in a trial of the OX40 agonist ivuxolimab. The receptors shown here come from an adult with an advanced solid tumor such as melanoma, head and neck, liver or kidney cancer.

The V call is TRBV2, the J call TRBJ2-3; D is unclear. The germline V gene encodes CDR1 SNHLY and CDR2 FYNNEI. V was pared by 6 bases and J by 4 bases, with 11 bases between. The length of the CDR3 is 13 residues. As DNA, the CDR3 is TGTGCCAGCAGCCGCGAGATGGCAGATACGCAGTATTTT. Residues: CASSREMADTQYF.

The rearrangement joins TRBV6-6 to TRBJ2-1; D is uncertain. The CDR3 loop spans 13 amino acids. Deletions cut 2 bases from V and 9 bases from J, with 11 bases between. Germline lookup yields CDR1 MNHNY and CDR2 SVGAGI (reference sequence). The CDR3 loop reads CASSYDQASEQFF. In DNA form, the CDR3 reads TGTGCCAGCAGTTACGATCAGGCTAGTGAGCAGTTCTTC.

The V gene is TRBV18, the J gene TRBJ1-1; D uncertain. V lost 6 bases and J lost 0, with 11 bases in between. The CDR3 length is 14 residues. Germline CDR1 reads KGHSH; CDR2 reads LQKENI. DNA for the CDR3: TGTGCCAGCTCCCCCGGAATGATGAACACTGAAGCTTTCTTT. Residues: CASSPGMMNTEAFF.

This sequence joins TRBV27 and TRBJ2-7; 7 bases are shared with TRBD1. With 5 bases clipped from V and 2 bases from J, the junction kept 9 bases outside the gene matches. CDR3 length: 15 amino acids. The V gene's germline CDR1 is MNHEY and CDR2 SMNVEV (reference sequence). The CDR3 DNA is TGTGCCAGCAGTCTACTAAGGACAGGTCCCTACGAGCAGTACTTC. Amino acid sequence: CASSLLRTGPYEQYF.

This chain connects TRBV28 to TRBJ2-7, with TRBD2 identical over 14 bases. The V and J ends lost 6 bases and 3 bases, in that order; junction bases with no gene match: 19. This CDR3 is 20 amino acids long. The germline gives CDR1 MDHEN, CDR2 SYDVKM. The chain's CDR3 is CASSRGTSGSFLLGIYEQYF. DNA of the CDR3: TGTGCCAGCAGCCGTGGGACTAGCGGGAGTTTTCTTTTAGGAATCTACGAGCAGTACTTC.

This chain connects TRBV5-1 to TRBJ1-1; maybe TRBD1 (5 bases). Germline assignment: CDR1 SGHRS and CDR2 YFSETQ. The V end was cut by 4 bases, the J end by 0 bases, with 13 bases between. The CDR3 totals 15 residues. For the CDR3, the DNA is TGCGCCAGCAGCCCCGGGGACCATTTGAACACTGAAGCTTTCTTT. The encoded protein is CASSPGDHLNTEAFF.

This sequence joins TRBV19 and TRBJ2-4, with D tentatively TRBD1 (6 bases). This CDR3 has 15 residues. V was cut by 3 bases and J by 2 bases, with 11 bases left in between. Germline V gene sequence: CDR1 LNHDA, CDR2 SQIVND (reference sequence). The CDR3 DNA follows: TGTGCCAGTAGTATGTTGGGGGCTCCCAAAAACATTCAGTACTTC. It codes for CASSMLGAPKNIQYF. Complete variable domain (other parts from reference TRBV19 and TRBJ2-4): DGGITQSPKYLFRKEGQNVTLSCEQNLNHDAMYWYRQDPGQGLRLIYYSQIVNDFQKGDIAEGYSVSREKKESFPLTVTSAQKNPTAFYLCASSMLGAPKNIQYFGAGTRLSVL.

This clone was seen more than once but under ten times. The rearrangement links TRBV7-9 to TRBJ1-6, with 8 bases that match TRBD1. CDR3 length: 14 residues. Trimming removed 4 bases from V and 10 bases from J; junction bases left unmatched: 6. Germline loops: CDR1 SEHNR, CDR2 FQNEAQ (reference sequence). CDR3 amino acids: CASSSTGEGSPLHF. The CDR3 coding sequence is TGTGCCAGCAGCTCGACAGGGGAAGGGTCACCCCTCCACTTT.

This chain connects TRBV11-3 to TRBJ2-2; 8 positions agree with TRBD1. V gave up 5 bases and J gave up 4 bases; unmatched junction bases: 6. The CDR3 sequence is 15 residues long. CDR1 is SGHNT and CDR2 is YENEEA in the germline V gene. The CDR3 nucleotides are TGTGCCAGCAGCCACAGGGGGAGAGGCACCGGGGAGCTGTTTTTT. Translation: CASSHRGRGTGELFF.

The chain couples TRBV28 to TRBJ1-1, with 11 nucleotides matching TRBD1. V dropped 7 bases and J dropped 4; count of bases not matched to a gene: 14. In germline, CDR1 is MDHEN, CDR2 SYDVKM. This CDR3 region has 17 residues. The CDR3 is CASTRTGGGNKRTEAFF. DNA of the CDR3: TGTGCCAGCACCCGGACAGGGGGCGGAAATAAGCGCACTGAAGCTTTCTTT.

V usage is TRBV18 and J usage is TRBJ2-6, with 7 bases lining up with TRBD1. V lost 6 bases and J lost 0; bases outside the gene matches: 11. Germline CDR1 reads KGHSH; CDR2 reads LQKENI. The CDR3 extends over 18 amino acids. In DNA form, the CDR3 reads TGTGCCAGCTCCCCCCGGACAGGCAGCCTCTCTGGGGCCAACGTCCTGACTTTC. It encodes CASSPRTGSLSGANVLTF.

There are a few counts of this clone. This CDR3 reads CASSLPRDRASGYGYTF. CDR3 DNA sequence: TGTGCCAGCAGTTTACCCCGGGACAGGGCCTCCGGCTATGGCTACACCTTC. The gene calls are TRBV28 and TRBJ1-2, with 9 nucleotides matching TRBD1. The CDR3 loop spans 17 amino acids. V gave up 2 bases and J gave up 4 bases; unmatched junction bases: 11. CDR1 and CDR2 from the germline V gene are MDHEN and SYDVKM.

This chain connects TRBV6-5 to TRBJ2-7; TRBD2 is a possible D gene (6 bases). The length of the CDR3 is 16 residues. V was trimmed by 4 bases and J by 3 bases, leaving 19 bases between them. CDR1 is MNHEY and CDR2 is SVGAGI in the germline V gene. CDR3 in amino acids: CASSSFTGTPVYEQYF. CDR3 in DNA: TGTGCCAGCAGTTCCTTCACCGGGACTCCCGTCTACGAGCAGTACTTC.

The chain recombines TRBV5-1 with TRBJ2-5; TRBD1 matches 7 bases. The CDR3 runs 13 residues. Trimming took 4 bases from V and 4 from J; bases not matched to a gene: 4. The germline CDR1 and CDR2 sequences are SGHRS and YFSETQ. This chain's CDR3 is CASSARQGETQYF. The DNA of the CDR3 is TGCGCCAGCAGCGCCCGACAGGGAGAGACCCAGTACTTC.

The chain links TRBV5-1 to TRBJ1-1, with D perhaps matching TRBD1 (6 bases). V dropped 3 bases and J dropped 1 base, with 13 bases sitting between them. CDR1 SGHRS and CDR2 YFSETQ come from the germline V gene. The CDR3 runs 15 residues. The CDR3 is CASSSSGDPNTEAFF. The CDR3 coding sequence is TGCGCCAGCAGCTCCTCAGGGGACCCGAACACTGAAGCTTTCTTT.

CDR3 region: CAISGGLTYTEAFF. The CDR3 DNA sequence: TGTGCCATCAGTGGGGGACTTACCTACACTGAAGCTTTCTTT. V and J are TRBV10-3 and TRBJ1-1, with a possible D match to TRBD1 (5 bases). The CDR3 is 14 residues long. Germline loops: CDR1 ENHRY, CDR2 SYGVKD. V lost 4 bases and J lost 3, with 12 bases in between.

The V call is TRBV6-1, the J call TRBJ2-7; no clear D gene. In germline, CDR1 is MNHNS, CDR2 SASEGT. V was shortened by 2 bases and J by 2 bases, with 4 bases between the two germline ends. This CDR3 comprises 12 residues. CDR3 DNA sequence: TGTGCCAGCAGTGAACATGCCTACGAGCAGTACTTC. Translated: CASSEHAYEQYF.

The chain is built from TRBV7-9 and TRBJ2-7, with TRBD2 matching 9 bases. Germline assignment: CDR1 SEHNR and CDR2 FQNEAQ (reference sequence). V dropped 5 bases and J dropped 2; count of bases not matched to a gene: 10. The CDR3 loop spans 16 amino acids. This CDR3 reads CASSPAMIAGAYEQYF. The CDR3 DNA reads TGTGCCAGCAGCCCAGCGATGATAGCGGGAGCCTACGAGCAGTACTTC. The variable domain in full, with the rest retrieved from reference TRBV7-9 and TRBJ2-7, is DTGVSQNPRHKITKRGQNVTFRCDPISEHNRLYWYRQTLGQGPEFLTYFQNEAQLEKSRLLSDRFSAERPKGSFSTLEIQRTEQGDSAMYLCASSPAMIAGAYEQYFGPGTRLTVT.

The V gene is TRBV6-5, the J gene TRBJ2-7, with D hard to call. V was shortened by 2 bases and J by 1 base, with 15 bases between the two germline ends. Germline assignment: CDR1 MNHEY and CDR2 SVGAGI. The CDR3 length is 16 residues. The CDR3 sequence: CASSYKIARESYEQYF. CDR3 coding DNA: TGTGCCAGCAGTTACAAGATAGCCAGAGAATCCTACGAGCAGTACTTC.

V and J are TRBV6-1 and TRBJ2-1; TRBD2 matches at 8 bases. V was pared by 6 bases and J by 12 bases, with 1 base of the junction left unmatched. The CDR3 contains 10 residues. CDR1 MNHNS and CDR2 SASEGT come from the germline V gene. For the CDR3, the DNA is TGTGCCAGCAGGAGCGGGGGGCAGTTCTTC. This sequence encodes CASRSGGQFF.

The chain uses TRBV19 and TRBJ1-1; no firm D call. V lost 5 bases to trimming and J lost 0 bases, with 7 bases between them. CDR1 LNHDA and CDR2 SQIVND come from the germline V gene (reference sequence). The length of the CDR3 is 13 residues. Written as DNA, the CDR3 is TGTGCCAGTAGTGCTTCTCTGAACACTGAAGCTTTCTTT. Translating it yields CASSASLNTEAFF.

The rearrangement links TRBV5-4 to TRBJ2-5; D might be TRBD2 (5 bases). Germline assignment: CDR1 SGHNT and CDR2 YYREEE (reference sequence). This CDR3 region has 15 residues. V was pared by 5 bases and J by 2 bases, with 16 bases between. The CDR3 bases are TGTGCCAGCAGATTTTCGGCGGACTTACAAGAGACCCAGTACTTC. It translates to CASRFSADLQETQYF.

The genes are TRBV6-5 and TRBJ1-5; the D is unclear. V was shortened by 7 bases and J by 0 bases, with 13 bases between the two germline ends. This CDR3 is 15 amino acids long. Germline V gene data show CDR1 as MNHEY and CDR2 as SVGAGI. As DNA, the CDR3 is TGTGCCAGCACCCCACATGAGAATAGCAATCAGCCCCAGCATTTT. Protein: CASTPHENSNQPQHF.

The rearrangement links TRBV5-4 to TRBJ1-2, with a tentative D call TRBD1 (6 bases). Germline-derived CDR1 and CDR2 are SGHNT and YYREEE (reference sequence). The CDR3 extends over 14 amino acids. The V end was cut by 2 bases, the J end by 7 bases, with 15 bases between. Written as DNA, the CDR3 is TGTGCCAGCAGCTTTGAAACAGGGTCAGGTGGCTACACCTTC. Protein sequence: CASSFETGSGGYTF.